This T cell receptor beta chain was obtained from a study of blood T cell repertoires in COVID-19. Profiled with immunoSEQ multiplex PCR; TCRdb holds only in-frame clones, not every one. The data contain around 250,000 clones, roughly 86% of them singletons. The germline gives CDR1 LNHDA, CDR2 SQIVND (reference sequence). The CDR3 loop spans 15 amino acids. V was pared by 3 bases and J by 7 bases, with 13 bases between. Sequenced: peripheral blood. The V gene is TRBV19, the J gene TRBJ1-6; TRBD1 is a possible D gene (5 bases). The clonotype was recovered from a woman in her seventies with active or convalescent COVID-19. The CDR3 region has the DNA TGTGCCAGTAGTATTTCCAGGGAGGAGAATTCACCCCTCCACTTT. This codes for CASSISREENSPLHF.